The present TCR beta chain was sequenced within a study of blood T cell repertoires in COVID-19. Across the whole study: Whether acute or convalescent, the COVID-19 samples came from the United States, Italy and Spain. Sources were T cells, B-cell-depleted T cells, or PBMCs; the material itself was cDNA or gDNA.

Clones were sequenced by immunoSEQ multiplex PCR, and TCRdb holds only the in-frame ones, with some missing. The data show some 80,000 clones, 86% seen once. The V gene lost 1 base and the J gene lost 10 bases, with 10 bases spanning the gap. The CDR3 sequence is 12 residues long. Germline CDR1 is MNHNS and CDR2 is SASEGT. Sequencing was carried out using peripheral blood. The receptor was derived from a woman of 80 years or more in a cohort sampled during active or convalescent COVID-19. This sequence joins TRBV6-1 and TRBJ1-2; TRBD1 is a possible D gene (5 bases). In DNA form, the CDR3 reads TGTGCCAGCAGTGAAGTGCAGGGTGTCTACACCTTC. This encodes CASSEVQGVYTF.